The 24 T cell receptor beta chains below come from one sample, sequenced in a study of blood T cell repertoires in COVID-19. TCRdb's copy holds only in-frame clones and misses some; the assay was immunoSEQ multiplex PCR. Of about 180,000 clones detected, roughly 87% appear once; the ten largest clones hold less than 1.5%. The sequenced material came from PBMCs or T cells enriched from blood (not recorded which). These receptors were obtained from a human donor with acute COVID-19. The donor label of this sample is uncertain.

CDR3 protein: CASSQDSDFTDTQYF. The CDR3 coding sequence is TGTGCCAGCAGCCAAGATTCAGACTTCACAGATACGCAGTATTTT. The rearrangement links TRBV3-1 (or the pseudogene TRBV3-2) to TRBJ2-3; no clear D gene. The CDR3 runs 15 residues. Germline CDR1 LGHDT, CDR2 YNNKEL (reference sequence). The V and J ends lost 0 bases and 2 bases respectively, with 9 bases between them.

This clone was counted a single time. The chain couples TRBV30 to TRBJ2-7; D perhaps matches TRBD1 (7 bases). The germline CDR1 and CDR2 sequences are GTSNPN and SVGIG (reference sequence). Trimming stripped 7 bases from V and 4 bases from J, with 20 bases between. The CDR3 runs to 14 residues. The CDR3: CASGGLSGRYEQYF. In DNA form, the CDR3 reads TGTGCCTCAGGGGGGTTGTCAGGGAGGTACGAGCAGTACTTC.

The chain joins TRBV3-1 (or the pseudogene TRBV3-2) to TRBJ2-3; weak D call: TRBD1 (5 bases). Looked up from germline, CDR1 is LGHDT and CDR2 is YNNKEL (reference sequence). The CDR3 totals 13 residues. V dropped 4 bases and J dropped 8 bases, with 13 bases sitting between them. Here the CDR3 DNA reads TGTGCCAGCAGCCCTGGGGCAAAGGGTACGCAGTATTTT. Translating gives CASSPGAKGTQYF.

This clone showed up just a few times. This sequence joins TRBV6-5 and TRBJ2-1, with D uncertain. V lost 6 bases and J 9 bases, leaving 9 bases between the germline ends. The CDR3 sequence is 11 residues long. Germline CDR1 is MNHEY and CDR2 is SVGAGI. The CDR3 bases are TGTGCCAGCAGGCGCGGTGGTGAGCAGTTCTTC. Residues: CASRRGGEQFF.

This chain links TRBV19 with TRBJ2-1; D is unresolved. The ends were cut back, 3 bases at V and 4 bases at J, with 4 bases in the middle. The CDR3 is made up of 12 amino acids. The germline gives CDR1 LNHDA, CDR2 SQIVND (reference sequence). CDR3 protein: CASSIGYNEQFF. The CDR3 DNA reads as TGTGCCAGTAGTATCGGGTACAATGAGCAGTTCTTC.

J is TRBJ1-4 and V is TRBV7-9; D possibly corresponds to TRBD1 (6 bases). The CDR3 contains 13 residues. In germline, CDR1 is SEHNR, CDR2 FQNEAQ (reference sequence). The V gene lost 4 bases and the J gene lost 5 bases, with 8 bases spanning the gap. The CDR3 sequence: CASSWQGNEKLFF. The CDR3 nucleotides read TGTGCCAGCAGCTGGCAGGGGAATGAAAAACTGTTTTTT.

The chain carries TRBV10-1 and TRBJ2-7; D perhaps matches TRBD2 (6 bases). The germline gives CDR1 WNHNN, CDR2 SYGVQD (reference sequence). V lost 6 bases and J 1 base, leaving 19 bases between the germline ends. This CDR3 is built from 16 residues. The DNA of the CDR3 is TGCGCCAGCAGGGTTTTGGGACTGACAAAGTCCTACGAGCAGTACTTC. Its translation: CASRVLGLTKSYEQYF.

This chain links TRBV19 with TRBJ2-3, with 10 bases lining up with TRBD1. Losses at the gene ends were 4 bases for V and 3 bases for J; bases not matched to a gene: 7. This CDR3 has 16 amino acids. Germline CDR1 is LNHDA and CDR2 is SQIVND (reference sequence). CDR3 nucleotides: TGTGCCAGTAGTACGCGACAGGGGGCTAGTACAGATACGCAGTATTTT. This encodes CASSTRQGASTDTQYF.

The rearrangement links TRBV2 to TRBJ2-5; 10 bases fit TRBD1. The CDR3 runs to 16 residues. CDR1 is SNHLY, CDR2 FYNNEI, per germline. The V and J ends lost 6 bases and 0 bases, in that order; junction bases with no gene match: 7. The DNA for the CDR3 is TGTGCCAGCAGGGGAGACAGGGGGCCCTACCAAGAGACCCAGTACTTC. Protein sequence: CASRGDRGPYQETQYF. Full variable domain (missing parts from reference TRBV2 and TRBJ2-5): EPEVTQTPSHQVTQMGQEVILRCVPISNHLYFYWYRQILGQKVEFLVSFYNNEISEKSEIFDDQFSVERPDGSNFTLKIRSTKLEDSAMYFCASRGDRGPYQETQYFGPGTRLLVL.

This chain uses TRBV5-1 with TRBJ2-3; 9 nucleotides line up with TRBD2. V gave up 7 bases and J gave up 3 bases; unmatched junction bases: 12. The germline gives CDR1 SGHRS, CDR2 YFSETQ. CDR3 length: 16 amino acids. The CDR3 nucleotides are TGCGCCAGCTCCCGGTTGGGCGGGGGGGCGACAGATACGCAGTATTTT. It encodes CASSRLGGGATDTQYF. Variable domain in full (rest from reference TRBV5-1 and TRBJ2-3): KAGVTQTPRYLIKTRGQQVTLSCSPISGHRSVSWYQQTPGQGLQFLFEYFSETQRNKGNFPGRFSGRQFSNSRSEMNVSTLELGDSALYLCASSRLGGGATDTQYFGPGTRLTVL.

The genes are TRBV4-3 and TRBJ2-1; D uncertain. V lost 0 bases and J 9 bases, leaving 9 bases between the germline ends. CDR1 and CDR2 from the germline V gene are LGHNA and YSLEER. The CDR3 has 13 residues. CDR3 bases: TGCGCCAGCAGCCAAGAGAGCGTGGGTGAGCAGTTCTTC. Its translation: CASSQESVGEQFF.

The chain joins TRBV4-2 to TRBJ1-4; D might be TRBD1 (5 bases). From germline, CDR1 is LGHNA and CDR2 YNFKEQ. The V gene lost 2 bases and the J gene lost 2 bases, with 6 bases spanning the gap. The CDR3 runs to 14 residues. CDR3 loop: CASSQSGTNEKLFF. DNA of the CDR3: TGTGCCAGCAGCCAATCAGGGACTAATGAAAAACTGTTTTTT.

The rearrangement uses TRBV7-2 and TRBJ1-1; tentatively, D is TRBD1 (5 bases). Germline V lookup: CDR1 SGHTA, CDR2 FQGNSA. V was clipped by 3 bases and J by 1 base, with 15 bases between them. This CDR3 is built from 16 residues. For the CDR3, the DNA is TGTGCCAGCAGCTTGGTTGGGGCTCGCAAGAACACTGAAGCTTTCTTT. It yields the protein CASSLVGARKNTEAFF. The whole variable domain, filled in from reference TRBV7-2 and TRBJ1-1, reads GAGVSQSPSNKVTEKGKDVELRCDPISGHTALYWYRQSLGQGLEFLIYFQGNSAPDKSGLPSDRFSAERTGGSVSTLTIQRTQQEDSAVYLCASSLVGARKNTEAFFGQGTRLTVV.

The chain uses TRBV5-4 and TRBJ2-1, with D possibly being TRBD2 (6 bases). Germline lookup yields CDR1 SGHNT and CDR2 YYREEE (reference sequence). The V end lost 3 bases, the J end lost 0 bases, and 13 bases lay between the germline ends. This CDR3 region has 16 residues. CDR3 amino acids: CASSSSGTGSYNEQFF. The CDR3 DNA reads as TGTGCCAGCAGCTCCTCCGGGACTGGCTCCTACAATGAGCAGTTCTTC. The complete variable domain, with remaining parts taken from reference TRBV5-4 and TRBJ2-1, reads ETGVTQSPTHLIKTRGQQVTLRCSSQSGHNTVSWYQQALGQGPQFIFQYYREEENGRGNFPPRFSGLQFPNYSSELNVNALELDDSALYLCASSSSGTGSYNEQFFGPGTRLTVL.

CDR3 region: CASSPRSSGGASYNEQFF. The CDR3 coding sequence is TGTGCCAGCAGCCCCCGTTCTAGCGGGGGGGCCTCCTACAATGAGCAGTTCTTC. The chain is built from TRBV7-2 and TRBJ2-1; TRBD2 matches at 12 bases. Per the germline V gene, CDR1 is SGHTA and CDR2 is FQGNSA. V lost 5 bases and J lost 0; bases outside the gene matches: 8. The CDR3 is 18 amino acids.

V gene TRBV6-6 combines with J gene TRBJ2-2; D not certain. Germline V gene sequence: CDR1 MNHNY, CDR2 SVGAGI (reference sequence). Trimming cost V 6 bases and J 4 bases, with 9 bases left between them. The CDR3 is 13 amino acids. The CDR3 nucleotides are TGTGCCAGCAGAGCAACAGCCACCGGGGAGCTGTTTTTT. Translation gives CASRATATGELFF.

The chain has TRBV7-2 and TRBJ1-6, with D uncertain. Germline V lookup: CDR1 SGHTA, CDR2 FQGNSA. Deletions cut 1 base from V and 5 bases from J, with 6 bases between. This CDR3 spans 14 amino acids. The CDR3 spells CASSLGRDNSPLHF. The CDR3, as DNA: TGTGCCAGCAGCTTAGGGCGGGATAATTCACCCCTCCACTTT.

This clone has only one observation. The chain employs TRBV6-5 and TRBJ1-5, with D perhaps TRBD1 (5 bases). Per the germline V gene, CDR1 is MNHEY and CDR2 is SVGAGI. The CDR3 has 11 amino acids. The CDR3 sequence is CVVGLSQPQHF. The CDR3 DNA reads as TGTGTAGTGGGGCTCAGTCAGCCCCAGCATTTT.

Notes on this clone: It is unclear where the CDR3 begins or ends on the DNA, so no DNA is shown, and the CDR3 is as TCRdb lists it. V and J are TRBV12-3 or TRBV12-4 and TRBJ1-3. A total of 12 residues make up the CDR3, ends included. The CDR3 protein is CASSTSGNTIYF.

The chain couples TRBV5-1 to TRBJ2-7, with 9 bases aligning to TRBD1. The J segment lost 3 bases and the V segment lost 3 bases, leaving 4 bases of the junction unmatched. The CDR3 is made up of 14 amino acids. Germline V gene data show CDR1 as SGHRS and CDR2 as YFSETQ. The CDR3: CASSSTGGNYEQYF. CDR3 sequence (DNA): TGCGCCAGCAGCTCGACAGGGGGAAACTACGAGCAGTACTTC.

The chain recombines TRBV18 with TRBJ2-5; D call uncertain. CDR3 length: 12 amino acids. V was cut by 3 bases and J by 9 bases, with 11 bases left in between. Germline V gene data show CDR1 as KGHSH and CDR2 as LQKENI. The DNA of the CDR3 is TGTGCCAGCTCACCTTTAGCCCCGGCCCAGTACTTC. This sequence encodes CASSPLAPAQYF.

V gene TRBV6-5 combines with J gene TRBJ1-6, with a tentative D call TRBD1 (6 bases). V was trimmed by 7 bases and J by 13 bases, leaving 23 bases between them. The CDR3 has 15 residues. Per germline, CDR1 MNHEY and CDR2 SVGAGI. The CDR3 here is CASTGSTGLGLPLHF. In DNA form, the CDR3 reads TGTGCCAGCACCGGATCGACAGGTTTAGGTCTGCCCCTCCACTTT.

The J gene is TRBJ1-6, the V gene TRBV27; a possible D gene is TRBD1 (5 bases). With 7 bases removed from V and 7 bases from J, the gap between germline ends came to 14 bases. There are 14 residues in the CDR3. Germline V gene data show CDR1 as MNHEY and CDR2 as SMNVEV (reference sequence). CDR3 sequence: CASKGRAVNSPLHF. The CDR3 DNA sequence: TGTGCCAGCAAGGGCAGGGCGGTAAATTCACCCCTCCACTTT.

This chain links TRBV5-1 with TRBJ2-4, with D maybe TRBD1 (6 bases). Deletions cut 2 bases from V and 3 bases from J, with 12 bases between. Germline assignment: CDR1 SGHRS and CDR2 YFSETQ. CDR3 size: 15 residues. CDR3 loop: CASSLTGLGKNIQYF. The DNA of the CDR3 is TGCGCCAGCAGCTTAACAGGGTTGGGCAAAAACATTCAGTACTTC.